This paragraph covers one T cell receptor (beta chain) sequence. These data come from a study of PD-1 blockade in classical Hodgkin lymphoma. Brentuximab vedotin exposure varied among the patients, all of whom had relapsed after autologous stem cell transplantation. Best outcomes ranged across complete response, partial response and progressive disease. There are 14 residues in the CDR3. Germline-derived CDR1 and CDR2 are MDHEN and SYDVKM. V lost 9 bases and J lost 2, with 16 bases in between. Sequenced by immunoSEQ multiplex PCR; TCRdb stores in-frame clones only, minus some. There are some 63,000 clones in the sample; more than 90% occur only once, and 9.7% lies in the top ten.

The chain carries TRBV28 and TRBJ1-2, with D possibly TRBD1 on 6 matching bases. The TCR sequence derives from a human donor with classical Hodgkin lymphoma. The specimen was peripheral blood mononuclear cells (PBMCs), collected at baseline. The chain's CDR3 is CASTQGWYNYGYTF. The CDR3 bases are TGTGCCAGTACCCAGGGGTGGTACAACTATGGCTACACCTTC.